Below, 12 T cell receptor beta chains from the same sample are listed, as sequenced in a study of CD8 T cells in ankylosing spondylitis. TCRdb reprocessed the 5' RACE reads via MiXCR and lists one record per CDR3 protein. The data show 200,000 to 250,000 distinct CDR3 sequences, roughly a third seen once. Sequenced material: blood, either unsorted or a sorted T cell fraction (not recorded which). The receptors were gathered from a male donor with ankylosing spondylitis or in good health (not recorded which).

The chain carries TRBV10-3 and TRBJ1-1; 7 bases map to TRBD1. The trim removed 7 bases at V and 4 bases at J, leaving 9 bases unmatched. Germline CDR1 is ENHRY and CDR2 is SYGVKD. The CDR3 is made up of 14 amino acids. The CDR3 DNA reads TGTGCCATCAAAATAGGTCAGGGGGGCACTGAAGCTTTCTTT. Translation: CAIKIGQGGTEAFF.

This chain joins TRBV20-1 and TRBJ2-3; D perhaps matches TRBD2 (5 bases). V lost 0 bases and J lost 0, with 10 bases in between. The CDR3 is made up of 15 amino acids. CDR1 is DFQATT and CDR2 is SNEGSKA in the germline V gene (reference sequence). This CDR3 reads CSARDYGESTDTQYF. The DNA for the CDR3 is TGCAGTGCTAGAGATTACGGGGAGAGCACAGATACGCAGTATTTT.

The chain joins TRBV20-1 to TRBJ1-4; possibly TRBD1 for D (5 bases). The CDR3 is made up of 13 amino acids. Germline CDR1 DFQATT, CDR2 SNEGSKA (reference sequence). V was trimmed by 1 base and J by 7 bases, leaving 10 bases between them. The CDR3 loop is CSARAGGSEKLFF. The CDR3 nucleotides read TGCAGTGCTAGAGCGGGGGGAAGTGAAAAACTGTTTTTT.

V is TRBV4-1 and J is TRBJ1-1, with TRBD1 as a possible D gene (6 bases). CDR3 size: 13 residues. V was cut by 2 bases and J by 8 bases, with 12 bases left in between. CDR1 is MGHRA, CDR2 YSYEKL, per germline. CDR3 in amino acids: CASSQNRAQEAFF. The CDR3 nucleotides are TGCGCCAGCAGCCAAAACAGGGCCCAAGAAGCTTTCTTT.

The J gene is TRBJ2-1, the V gene TRBV10-1; the match to TRBD2 covers 8 bases. Germline lookup yields CDR1 WNHNN and CDR2 SYGVQD (reference sequence). This CDR3 contains 17 residues. The V gene end was trimmed by 6 bases and the J gene end by 0 bases; junction bases not matched to a gene: 10. CDR3 protein: CASSPGLRGVSYNEQFF. The CDR3 coding sequence is TGCGCCAGCAGCCCCGGTCTGCGGGGGGTCTCCTACAATGAGCAGTTCTTC.

The V and J genes are TRBV12-3 or TRBV12-4 and TRBJ2-7; no firm D call. The CDR3 is made up of 13 amino acids. The ends were cut back, 1 base at V and 5 bases at J, with 9 bases in the middle. The chain's CDR3 is CASSLVGYNEQYF. CDR3 nucleotide sequence: TGTGCCAGCAGTTTAGTGGGTTACAACGAGCAGTACTTC.

The chain is built from TRBV29-1 and TRBJ2-2; unclear D gene. From germline, CDR1 is SQVTM and CDR2 ANQGSEA. The CDR3 covers 13 residues. The ends were cut back, 3 bases at V and 4 bases at J, with 9 bases in the middle. The CDR3 DNA reads as TGCAGCGTTGAGTCCTTTGGCACCGGGGAGCTGTTTTTT. This translates into CSVESFGTGELFF.

This clonotype has a handful of counts. V is TRBV6-1 and J is TRBJ2-3; no firm D call. The CDR3 length is 14 residues. The germline V gene has CDR1 MNHNS and CDR2 SASEGT. Trimming took off 9 bases at V and 1 base at J, with 14 bases between the two ends. CDR3 loop: CASATLWGTDTQYF. In nucleotides, the CDR3 is TGTGCCAGTGCAACTTTGTGGGGCACAGATACGCAGTATTTT.

This clonotype showed up just a few times. The chain is built from TRBV7-6 and TRBJ1-1, with a weak D call TRBD1 (5 bases). This CDR3 has 15 amino acids. Germline-derived CDR1 and CDR2 are SGHVS and FNYEAQ. Trimming removed 5 bases from V and 8 bases from J, with 21 bases in between. CDR3 nucleotide sequence: TGTGCCAGCAGCACGCCCAGCGGGGACGGGCAAGAAGCTTTCTTT. Translating gives CASSTPSGDGQEAFF.

Points on this clonotype: The germline gene is not matched at one end of the junction; a read error may be the cause. The chain has TRBV20-1 and TRBJ2-4; 8 nucleotides line up with TRBD1. The CDR3 consists of 14 residues. Germline V lookup: CDR1 DFQATT, CDR2 SNEGSKA (reference sequence). CDR3 in amino acids: CSASQTGAKNSQYF. The CDR3 DNA reads as TGCAGTGCTAGCCAGACAGGGGCCAAAAACAGTCAGTACTTC.

The CDR3 DNA reads TGCAGTGCTACGGACCTCCTAAGCACAGATACGCAGTATTTT. Amino acid sequence: CSATDLLSTDTQYF. The chain links TRBV20-1 to TRBJ2-3; no clear D gene. Germline V lookup: CDR1 DFQATT, CDR2 SNEGSKA (reference sequence). The CDR3 extends over 14 amino acids. The V and J ends lost 4 bases and 0 bases respectively, with 11 bases between them.

The count of this clonotype is one. The V call is TRBV12-3 or TRBV12-4, the J call TRBJ1-4; TRBD1 agrees at 7 bases. V shed 4 bases, J shed 0 bases, and the junction held 5 bases outside the gene matches. The CDR3 sequence is 16 residues long. The CDR3 region is CASSSWDSATNEKLFF. The CDR3 DNA reads as TGTGCCAGCAGTTCCTGGGACAGTGCAACTAATGAAAAACTGTTTTTT.